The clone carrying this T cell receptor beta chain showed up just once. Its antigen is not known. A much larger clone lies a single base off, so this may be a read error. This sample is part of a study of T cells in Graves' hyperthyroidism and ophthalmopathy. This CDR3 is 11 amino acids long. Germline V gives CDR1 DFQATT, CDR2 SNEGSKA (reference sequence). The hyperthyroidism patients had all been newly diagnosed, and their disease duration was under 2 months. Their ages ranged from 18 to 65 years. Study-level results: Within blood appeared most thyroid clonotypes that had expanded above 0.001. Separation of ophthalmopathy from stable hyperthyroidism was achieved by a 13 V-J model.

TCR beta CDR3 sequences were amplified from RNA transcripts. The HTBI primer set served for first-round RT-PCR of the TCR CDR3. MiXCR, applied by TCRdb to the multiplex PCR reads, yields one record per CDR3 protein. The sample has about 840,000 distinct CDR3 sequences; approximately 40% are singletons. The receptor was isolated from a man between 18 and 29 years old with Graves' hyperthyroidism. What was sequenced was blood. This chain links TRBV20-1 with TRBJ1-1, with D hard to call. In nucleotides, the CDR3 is TGCAGAGCTAGAGCCTACCCTGGGGCTTTCTTT. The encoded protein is CRARAYPGAFF.